The entry below describes one T cell receptor (beta chain). This CDR3 is 16 amino acids long. Germline trimming cut 4 bases from V and 0 bases from J; bases unmatched to any gene: 6. Germline CDR1 and CDR2: SGHRS and YFSETQ. This entry belongs to a study of blood T cell repertoires in COVID-19. Repertoires were generated with immunoSEQ multiplex PCR, while TCRdb's copy carries only in-frame clones and drops some. The sample yields around 300,000 clones, 90% seen once. The material sequenced was PBMCs or T cells enriched from blood (not recorded which). This clonotype was obtained from a woman in her 30s who had recovered from COVID-19. This chain uses TRBV5-1 with TRBJ2-1; 8 bases match TRBD2. The CDR3 spells CASSPSSGRSYNEQFF. Written as DNA, the CDR3 is TGCGCCAGCAGCCCCTCTAGCGGGCGCTCCTACAATGAGCAGTTCTTC.